The sequence of this T cell receptor beta chain was determined in a study of CD8 T cells in Susac syndrome. At the level of the study: The Susac syndrome patients that were sequenced included roughly six with active disease and under 10 in remission.

CDR3 length: 13 residues. Between the trimmed V and J ends, which lost 4 bases and 7 bases, there was a span of 17 bases. The germline V gene encodes CDR1 DFQATT and CDR2 SNEGSKA (reference sequence). A quantity of about 0.5 to 1 ug RNA underwent reverse transcription using random hexamers. The immunoSEQ assay covered 54 Vbeta and 13 Jbeta segments for CDR3. TCRdb re-derived calls from the immunoSEQ multiplex PCR reads in MiXCR, one entry per CDR3 protein. The sample lists about 180,000 distinct CDR3 sequences, 94% occurring once. This chain joins TRBV20-1 and TRBJ2-7; D may match TRBD1 or TRBD2 (5 bases each). This sequence was found in a human donor with Susac syndrome. Sequencing was performed on CD4+ T cells from PBMCs. DNA of the CDR3: TGCAGTGCTATATCCCCGGGGACGGGTGAGCAGTACTTC. The encoded protein is CSAISPGTGEQYF.